Listed here are 9 T cell receptor beta chains from one sample, sequenced in a study of CD8 T cells in Susac syndrome. Reverse transcription used roughly 0.5 to 1 ug RNA and random hexamers. Using its own MiXCR run on the immunoSEQ multiplex PCR reads, TCRdb lists one record per CDR3 protein. The table has around 170,000 distinct CDR3 sequences, 95% seen once. The sequencing input was CD8+ T cells from PBMCs. The receptor source for this set is a human donor with Susac syndrome.

This rearrangement joins TRBV5-1 to TRBJ1-2, with TRBD1 matching 7 bases. V lost 0 bases to trimming and J lost 4 bases; unmatched junction nucleotides: 6. CDR1 is SGHRS and CDR2 is YFSETQ in the germline V gene. The CDR3 has 15 residues. The CDR3 is CASSLGSTGTYGYTF. CDR3 sequence (DNA): TGCGCCAGCAGCTTGGGGTCGACAGGGACCTATGGCTACACCTTC.

This chain joins TRBV4-1 and TRBJ1-1, with D uncertain. Trimming removed 0 bases from V and 11 bases from J, with 10 bases in between. In germline, CDR1 is MGHRA, CDR2 YSYEKL. The CDR3 totals 12 residues. The DNA of the CDR3 is TGCGCCAGCAGCCAAGAGGGTAGCGGGGCTTTCTTT. Translated: CASSQEGSGAFF.

The V gene is TRBV2, the J gene TRBJ2-3; 10 bases match TRBD2. The ends lost 4 bases at V and 1 base at J; junction bases unmatched: 5. The CDR3 has 16 residues. CDR1 is SNHLY and CDR2 is FYNNEI in the germline V gene. CDR3 sequence reads: CASSVALAGGTDTQYF. The CDR3 nucleotides are TGTGCCAGCAGTGTTGCCCTAGCGGGGGGCACAGATACGCAGTATTTT.

The chain recombines TRBV24-1 with TRBJ2-1; D remains unclear. Germline loops: CDR1 KGHDR, CDR2 SFDVKD. With 3 bases removed from V and 7 bases from J, the gap between germline ends came to 3 bases. This CDR3 has 11 residues. CDR3 region: CATSDVNEQFF. The CDR3 DNA sequence: TGTGCCACCAGTGATGTTAATGAGCAGTTCTTC.

Only one count was recorded for this clonotype. This rearrangement joins TRBV20-1 to TRBJ1-1; tentatively, D is TRBD1 (5 bases). V dropped 6 bases and J dropped 0 bases, with 17 bases sitting between them. This CDR3 is 15 amino acids long. CDR1 and CDR2 from the germline V gene are DFQATT and SNEGSKA (reference sequence). CDR3 sequence reads: CSARGGGLMNTEAFF. As DNA, the CDR3 is TGCAGTGCGCGGGGGGGAGGACTCATGAACACTGAAGCTTTCTTT.

This clonotype has only one observation. J is TRBJ2-7 and V is TRBV19; D is uncertain. Germline CDR1 LNHDA, CDR2 SQIVND (reference sequence). Trimming took 8 bases from V and 2 from J, leaving 10 bases between them. The CDR3 is 12 residues long. The CDR3 DNA follows: TGTGCCAGTTCACACCCCCCCTACGAGCAGTACTTC. Translating gives CASSHPPYEQYF.

The gene calls are TRBV7-9 and TRBJ2-1, with 8 positions matching TRBD1. CDR1 is SEHNR, CDR2 FQNEAQ, per germline (reference sequence). The V gene end was trimmed by 6 bases and the J gene end by 3 bases; junction bases not matched to a gene: 16. This CDR3 is 18 amino acids long. The chain's CDR3 is CASSRFLVTGGLYNEQFF. The CDR3 DNA follows: TGTGCCAGCAGTCGCTTTTTGGTCACAGGGGGTCTCTACAATGAGCAGTTCTTC.

V gene TRBV11-1 combines with J gene TRBJ1-1; D unclear. The CDR3 runs 18 residues. Germline V gene lookup returns CDR1 SGHAT and CDR2 FQDESV (reference sequence). The ends were cut back, 0 bases at V and 0 bases at J, with 17 bases in the middle. The CDR3 here is CASSLATVGEGLNTEAFF. The CDR3 coding sequence is TGTGCCAGCAGCTTAGCCACCGTCGGAGAGGGTCTGAACACTGAAGCTTTCTTT. The full variable domain, completed using reference TRBV11-1 and TRBJ1-1, is EAEVAQSPRYKITEKSQAVAFWCDPISGHATLYWYRQILGQGPELLVQFQDESVVDDSQLPKDRFSAERLKGVDSTLKIQPAELGDSAMYLCASSLATVGEGLNTEAFFGQGTRLTVV.

The CDR3 coding sequence is TGTGCCAGCAGCCCCCAGGGACACACTGATCAGCCCCAGCATTTT. Residues: CASSPQGHTDQPQHF. The chain couples TRBV9 to TRBJ1-5, with D possibly matching TRBD1 (6 bases). V lost 4 bases to trimming and J lost 5 bases, with 16 bases between them. Germline V gene data show CDR1 as SGDLS and CDR2 as YYNGEE. CDR3 length equals 15 residues. The full variable domain, completed using reference TRBV9 and TRBJ1-5, is DSGVTQTPKHLITATGQRVTLRCSPRSGDLSVYWYQQSLDQGLQFLIQYYNGEERAKGNILERFSAQQFPDLHSELNLSSLELGDSALYFCASSPQGHTDQPQHFGDGTRLSIL.